This T cell receptor beta chain was identified during a study of blood T cells in healthy people across ages. This CDR3 is 16 amino acids long. Germline V gene lookup returns CDR1 MGHRA and CDR2 YSYEKL. Trimming took 3 bases from V and 11 from J; bases not matched to a gene: 14. With a J-beta primer mix and a sample-barcoded 5' primer, a second PCR ran about 7 to 12 cycles. MiXCR, run by TCRdb on the 5' RACE reads, gives a single entry per CDR3 protein. The sample comprises about 1,500,000 distinct CDR3 sequences, 42% of which are singletons, and 7.9% rests with the top ten. The chain joins TRBV4-1 to TRBJ2-5; TRBD1 aligns across 11 bases. What was sequenced was blood. The clonotype comes from a woman younger than 35 in good health. Written as DNA, the CDR3 is TGCGCCAGCAGCCACCACGGACAGGGGGCCAGTAATGAGCAGTACTTC. Protein sequence: CASSHHGQGASNEQYF.